A selection of T cell receptor beta chains follows, all from one sample in a study of T cell responses to AZD1222 COVID-19 vaccine. TCRdb's table, derived via immunoSEQ multiplex PCR, lists solely in-frame clones and lacks some. The sample shows some 190,000 clones, over 90% of them seen only once. The sample was peripheral blood, taken 28 days after the second AZD1222 dose. The receptors originated from an adult who received the AZD1222 COVID-19 vaccine. CDR3s include the opening cysteine and the closing phenylalanine or tryptophan. D genes are given only for firm matches. Where a row states a size, it is once, few, many or the class of an expanded clone; other rows omit it.

v_call: TRBV2
clone_size: -
j_call: TRBJ1-1
d_call: TRBD1
cdr3_length: 14
cdr3_aa: CASSVQGARTEAFF
cdr3_nt: TGTGCCAGCAGCGTTCAGGGGGCTCGCACTGAAGCTTTCTTT

v_call: TRBV4-3
clone_size: -
j_call: TRBJ1-5
d_call: TRBD1
cdr3_length: 14
cdr3_aa: CASSRDRGNQPQHF
cdr3_nt: TGCGCCAGCAGTCGGGACAGAGGCAATCAGCCCCAGCATTTT

v_call: TRBV9
clone_size: -
j_call: TRBJ2-2
d_call: -
cdr3_length: 13
cdr3_aa: CASSTRRDGELFF
cdr3_nt: TGTGCCAGCAGCACCCGGCGGGACGGGGAGCTGTTTTTT

v_call: TRBV5-1
clone_size: -
j_call: TRBJ1-1
d_call: -
cdr3_length: 15
cdr3_aa: CASSLAIDRGAEAFF
cdr3_nt: TGCGCCAGCAGCTTGGCCATTGATCGGGGGGCTGAAGCTTTCTTT

v_call: TRBV28
clone_size: -
j_call: TRBJ1-1
d_call: -
cdr3_length: 13
cdr3_aa: CASTTGGPTEAFF
cdr3_nt: TGTGCCAGCACTACAGGAGGGCCCACTGAAGCTTTCTTT

v_call: TRBV5-5
clone_size: -
j_call: TRBJ1-5
d_call: -
cdr3_length: 14
cdr3_aa: CASSLGQINQPQHF
cdr3_nt: TGTGCCAGCAGCTTGGGACAGATCAATCAGCCCCAGCATTTT

v_call: TRBV28
clone_size: -
j_call: TRBJ1-5
d_call: TRBD1
cdr3_length: 14
cdr3_aa: CASSAGTGYQPQHF
cdr3_nt: TGTGCCAGCAGCGCCGGGACAGGGTATCAGCCCCAGCATTTT

v_call: TRBV7-2
clone_size: few
j_call: TRBJ2-3
d_call: -
cdr3_length: 14
cdr3_aa: CASSPGLTTDTQYF
cdr3_nt: TGTGCCAGCAGCCCGGGACTTACCACAGATACGCAGTATTTT

v_call: TRBV9
clone_size: few
j_call: TRBJ2-7
d_call: -
cdr3_length: 14
cdr3_aa: CASSVGGGVSEQYF
cdr3_nt: TGTGCCAGCAGCGTAGGAGGAGGGGTCAGCGAGCAGTACTTC

v_call: TRBV7-8
clone_size: -
j_call: TRBJ1-2
d_call: TRBD1
cdr3_length: 17
cdr3_aa: CASSLTGTGGKFDGYTF
cdr3_nt: TGTGCCAGCAGCTTAACGGGGACAGGGGGCAAATTCGATGGCTACACCTTC

v_call: TRBV7-2
clone_size: -
j_call: TRBJ2-1
d_call: TRBD1
cdr3_length: 16
cdr3_aa: CASSPPGGRISNEQFF
cdr3_nt: TGTGCCAGCAGCCCTCCAGGGGGAAGGATATCAAATGAGCAGTTCTTC

v_call: TRBV6-6
clone_size: -
j_call: TRBJ1-4
d_call: TRBD1
cdr3_length: 12
cdr3_aa: CASSPGTGRLFF
cdr3_nt: TGTGCCAGCAGCCCCGGGACAGGGAGGCTGTTTTTT

v_call: TRBV24-1
clone_size: -
j_call: TRBJ1-1
d_call: -
cdr3_length: 17
cdr3_aa: CATSDLPPLTVHTEAFF
cdr3_nt: TGTGCCACCAGTGATTTGCCCCCCTTGACAGTCCACACTGAAGCTTTCTTT

v_call: TRBV19
clone_size: -
j_call: TRBJ1-1
d_call: -
cdr3_length: 13
cdr3_aa: CASSTGGATEAFF
cdr3_nt: TGTGCCAGTAGTACGGGAGGGGCCACTGAAGCTTTCTTT

v_call: TRBV5-1
clone_size: -
j_call: TRBJ2-5
d_call: TRBD1
cdr3_length: 15
cdr3_aa: CASSTDRGGQETQYF
cdr3_nt: TGCGCCAGCAGCACTGACAGGGGGGGACAAGAGACCCAGTACTTC

v_call: TRBV18
clone_size: -
j_call: TRBJ1-5
d_call: -
cdr3_length: 13
cdr3_aa: CASSEDIYQPQHF
cdr3_nt: TGTGCCAGCTCAGAGGACATCTATCAGCCCCAGCATTTT

v_call: TRBV19
clone_size: -
j_call: TRBJ1-1
d_call: TRBD1
cdr3_length: 14
cdr3_aa: CASSTQGANTEAFF
cdr3_nt: TGTGCCAGTAGTACACAGGGGGCTAACACTGAAGCTTTCTTT

v_call: TRBV30
clone_size: -
j_call: TRBJ1-4
d_call: -
cdr3_length: 14
cdr3_aa: CAWSQKGVDEKLFF
cdr3_nt: TGTGCCTGGAGCCAGAAGGGAGTGGATGAAAAACTGTTTTTT

v_call: TRBV20-1
clone_size: -
j_call: TRBJ1-6
d_call: -
cdr3_length: 14
cdr3_aa: CSASSGADNSPLHF
cdr3_nt: TGCAGTGCTAGTTCAGGGGCCGATAATTCACCCCTCCACTTT

v_call: TRBV4-1
clone_size: -
j_call: TRBJ2-7
d_call: TRBD2
cdr3_length: 17
cdr3_aa: CASSQESPLAGDYEQYF
cdr3_nt: TGCGCCAGCAGCCAAGAGTCACCACTAGCGGGAGATTACGAGCAGTACTTC

v_call: TRBV28
clone_size: -
j_call: TRBJ1-2
d_call: -
cdr3_length: 15
cdr3_aa: CASSLVGGSLGGYTF
cdr3_nt: TGTGCCAGCAGCTTGGTGGGGGGATCTCTGGGTGGCTACACCTTC

v_call: TRBV7-3
clone_size: -
j_call: TRBJ2-1
d_call: -
cdr3_length: 15
cdr3_aa: CASSASIAQGNEQFF
cdr3_nt: TGTGCCAGCAGCGCAAGTATAGCCCAGGGCAATGAGCAGTTCTTC

v_call: TRBV28
clone_size: once
j_call: TRBJ1-5
d_call: TRBD1
cdr3_length: 15
cdr3_aa: CASSPRGRGNQPQHF
cdr3_nt: TGTGCCAGCAGTCCCAGGGGGCGCGGCAATCAGCCCCAGCATTTT

v_call: TRBV27
clone_size: -
j_call: TRBJ1-1
d_call: -
cdr3_length: 13
cdr3_aa: CASSFGGHTEAFF
cdr3_nt: TGTGCCAGCAGTTTCGGGGGGCACACTGAAGCTTTCTTT

v_call: TRBV30
clone_size: -
j_call: TRBJ1-5
d_call: -
cdr3_length: 13
cdr3_aa: CAWSLGVNQPQHF
cdr3_nt: TGTGCCTGGAGTCTCGGAGTAAATCAGCCCCAGCATTTT

v_call: TRBV6-6
clone_size: -
j_call: TRBJ1-1
d_call: -
cdr3_length: 15
cdr3_aa: CASSYTRATNTEAFF
cdr3_nt: TGTGCCAGCAGTTACACACGCGCTACGAACACTGAAGCTTTCTTT

v_call: TRBV12-3/TRBV12-4
clone_size: -
j_call: TRBJ2-2
d_call: -
cdr3_length: 12
cdr3_aa: CASRLGLGELFF
cdr3_nt: TGTGCCAGCAGACTAGGACTAGGGGAGCTGTTTTTT

v_call: TRBV12-5
clone_size: few
j_call: TRBJ2-2
d_call: -
cdr3_length: 12
cdr3_aa: CASGRNTGELFF
cdr3_nt: TGTGCTAGTGGACGGAACACCGGGGAGCTGTTTTTT

v_call: TRBV19
clone_size: -
j_call: TRBJ1-4
d_call: -
cdr3_length: 17
cdr3_aa: CASSIEPGAATNEKLFF
cdr3_nt: TGTGCCAGTAGTATAGAGCCGGGGGCTGCAACTAATGAAAAACTGTTTTTT

v_call: TRBV29-1
clone_size: -
j_call: TRBJ2-6
d_call: -
cdr3_length: 12
cdr3_aa: CSVVAGANVLTF
cdr3_nt: TGCAGCGTTGTTGCCGGGGCCAACGTCCTGACTTTC

v_call: TRBV10-3
clone_size: -
j_call: TRBJ2-3
d_call: -
cdr3_length: 14
cdr3_aa: CATSDSTSTDTQYF
cdr3_nt: TGTGCCACTTCGGACTCCACTAGCACAGATACGCAGTATTTT

v_call: TRBV10-3
clone_size: -
j_call: TRBJ2-7
d_call: TRBD2
cdr3_length: 15
cdr3_aa: CAISVSTGLAHEQYF
cdr3_nt: TGTGCCATCAGTGTATCCACTGGACTAGCGCACGAGCAGTACTTC

v_call: TRBV10-2
clone_size: -
j_call: TRBJ2-7
d_call: -
cdr3_length: 16
cdr3_aa: CASSESPQQKSYEQYF
cdr3_nt: TGCGCCAGCAGTGAGTCTCCCCAGCAGAAATCCTACGAGCAGTACTTC

v_call: TRBV9
clone_size: -
j_call: TRBJ1-2
d_call: -
cdr3_length: 14
cdr3_aa: CASTPVGDNYGYTF
cdr3_nt: TGTGCCAGCACCCCGGTGGGGGATAACTATGGCTACACCTTC

v_call: TRBV3-1/TRBV3-2
clone_size: -
j_call: TRBJ1-2
d_call: -
cdr3_length: 15
cdr3_aa: CASSQIPGPNYGYTF
cdr3_nt: TGTGCCAGCAGCCAAATTCCGGGACCTAACTATGGCTACACCTTC

v_call: TRBV4-2
clone_size: -
j_call: TRBJ2-3
d_call: -
cdr3_length: 15
cdr3_aa: CASSQGGDRTDTQYF
cdr3_nt: TGTGCCAGCAGCCAAGGGGGGGATAGGACAGATACGCAGTATTTT

v_call: TRBV4-3
clone_size: -
j_call: TRBJ2-5
d_call: TRBD2
cdr3_length: 15
cdr3_aa: CASSQGLAGEETQYF
cdr3_nt: TGCGCCAGCAGCCAGGGACTAGCCGGAGAAGAGACCCAGTACTTC

v_call: TRBV4-2
clone_size: -
j_call: TRBJ2-7
d_call: -
cdr3_length: 13
cdr3_aa: CASSQDWTYEQYF
cdr3_nt: TGTGCCAGCAGCCAAGACTGGACCTACGAGCAGTACTTC

v_call: TRBV5-1
clone_size: once
j_call: TRBJ2-1
d_call: -
cdr3_length: 11
cdr3_aa: CASSSGDEQFF
cdr3_nt: TGCGCCAGCAGCTCGGGGGATGAGCAGTTCTTC

v_call: TRBV6-5
clone_size: -
j_call: TRBJ2-5
d_call: TRBD2
cdr3_length: 16
cdr3_aa: CASSYGGSGGQETQYF
cdr3_nt: TGTGCCAGCAGTTACGGCGGTAGCGGGGGCCAAGAGACCCAGTACTTC

v_call: TRBV19
clone_size: -
j_call: TRBJ1-1
d_call: TRBD1
cdr3_length: 15
cdr3_aa: CASSEGQILNTEAFF
cdr3_nt: TGTGCCAGTAGCGAGGGACAGATATTGAACACTGAAGCTTTCTTT

v_call: TRBV6-5
clone_size: -
j_call: TRBJ1-6
d_call: TRBD1
cdr3_length: 15
cdr3_aa: CASRTWDRGSSPLHF
cdr3_nt: TGTGCCAGCAGGACCTGGGACAGGGGTAGTTCACCCCTCCACTTT

v_call: TRBV19
clone_size: -
j_call: TRBJ1-4
d_call: TRBD1
cdr3_length: 13
cdr3_aa: CASGQGVNEKLFF
cdr3_nt: TGTGCCAGCGGACAGGGGGTAAATGAAAAACTGTTTTTT

v_call: TRBV18
clone_size: -
j_call: TRBJ1-5
d_call: TRBD1
cdr3_length: 16
cdr3_aa: CASSRDGTGVGQPQHF
cdr3_nt: TGTGCCAGCTCACGAGACGGGACAGGGGTTGGTCAGCCCCAGCATTTT

v_call: TRBV5-6
clone_size: -
j_call: TRBJ2-1
d_call: -
cdr3_length: 12
cdr3_aa: CASSSSRNEQFF
cdr3_nt: TGTGCCAGCAGCTCCTCTAGAAATGAGCAGTTCTTC

v_call: TRBV2
clone_size: -
j_call: TRBJ1-2
d_call: -
cdr3_length: 13
cdr3_aa: CASSAGADYGYTF
cdr3_nt: TGTGCCAGCAGTGCAGGGGCGGACTATGGCTACACCTTC

v_call: TRBV29-1
clone_size: -
j_call: TRBJ2-6
d_call: -
cdr3_length: 15
cdr3_aa: CSVEYAGPGANVLTF
cdr3_nt: TGCAGCGTTGAATACGCCGGTCCTGGGGCCAACGTCCTGACTTTC

v_call: TRBV5-1
clone_size: -
j_call: TRBJ1-1
d_call: -
cdr3_length: 13
cdr3_aa: CASSLRRTAEAFF
cdr3_nt: TGCGCCAGCAGCTTGAGGAGGACTGCTGAAGCTTTCTTT

v_call: TRBV7-8
clone_size: -
j_call: TRBJ1-6
d_call: -
cdr3_length: 14
cdr3_aa: CASSWRGAGSPLHF
cdr3_nt: TGTGCCAGCAGCTGGAGGGGAGCGGGTTCACCCCTCCACTTT

v_call: TRBV2
clone_size: -
j_call: TRBJ1-2
d_call: TRBD1
cdr3_length: 13
cdr3_aa: CASSGQGTDDYTF
cdr3_nt: TGTGCCAGCAGTGGACAGGGGACGGATGACTACACCTTC

v_call: TRBV3-1/TRBV3-2
clone_size: -
j_call: TRBJ2-7
d_call: TRBD1
cdr3_length: 16
cdr3_aa: CASSPRPRDRVYEQYF
cdr3_nt: TGTGCCAGCAGCCCACGGCCCAGGGACAGGGTCTACGAGCAGTACTTC

v_call: TRBV10-3
clone_size: -
j_call: TRBJ2-6
d_call: TRBD1
cdr3_length: 15
cdr3_aa: CAITTGQSGANVLTF
cdr3_nt: TGTGCCATCACGACAGGGCAATCTGGGGCCAACGTCCTGACTTTC

v_call: TRBV3-1/TRBV3-2
clone_size: -
j_call: TRBJ1-1
d_call: -
cdr3_length: 12
cdr3_aa: CASSQVRAEAFF
cdr3_nt: TGTGCCAGCAGCCAAGTCAGGGCTGAAGCTTTCTTT

v_call: TRBV5-8
clone_size: -
j_call: TRBJ2-5
d_call: TRBD1
cdr3_length: 14
cdr3_aa: CASSSGQGMETQYF
cdr3_nt: TGTGCCAGCAGCTCGGGACAGGGAATGGAGACCCAGTACTTC

v_call: TRBV7-6
clone_size: -
j_call: TRBJ2-2
d_call: TRBD2
cdr3_length: 16
cdr3_aa: CASTPSAGVVTGELFF
cdr3_nt: TGTGCCAGCACCCCTTCAGCGGGAGTAGTTACCGGGGAGCTGTTTTTT

v_call: TRBV5-1
clone_size: -
j_call: TRBJ2-5
d_call: -
cdr3_length: 16
cdr3_aa: CASSLEAPSARETQYF
cdr3_nt: TGCGCCAGCAGCTTGGAGGCGCCTAGCGCAAGGGAGACCCAGTACTTC

v_call: TRBV7-9
clone_size: -
j_call: TRBJ1-5
d_call: -
cdr3_length: 16
cdr3_aa: CASSLGGWSSNQPQHF
cdr3_nt: TGTGCCAGCAGCTTAGGGGGCTGGTCTAGCAATCAGCCCCAGCATTTT

v_call: TRBV2
clone_size: -
j_call: TRBJ2-2
d_call: TRBD1
cdr3_length: 15
cdr3_aa: CASSFEDRGSGELFF
cdr3_nt: TGTGCCAGCAGTTTTGAAGACAGGGGGTCCGGGGAGCTGTTTTTT

v_call: TRBV11-1
clone_size: -
j_call: TRBJ2-1
d_call: TRBD2
cdr3_length: 16
cdr3_aa: CASSETGSGGKNEQFF
cdr3_nt: TGTGCCAGCAGCGAAACGGGGAGCGGGGGAAAGAATGAGCAGTTCTTC

v_call: TRBV5-1
clone_size: -
j_call: TRBJ1-1
d_call: -
cdr3_length: 15
cdr3_aa: CASSVSGEMNTEAFF
cdr3_nt: TGCGCCAGCAGCGTATCAGGAGAGATGAACACTGAAGCTTTCTTT